Each of the 30 T cell receptor beta chains below was sequenced from the same sample in a study of blood T cell repertoires in COVID-19. Repertoires were generated with immunoSEQ multiplex PCR, while TCRdb's copy carries only in-frame clones and drops some. This repertoire shows 200,000 to 250,000 clones, around 84% found once; its top ten account for about 20%. Sequenced input: peripheral blood. All receptors come from a man aged 25 to 45 with active or convalescent COVID-19.

The V and J genes are TRBV6-5 and TRBJ1-1, with TRBD1 identical over 12 bases. Germline CDR1 reads MNHEY; CDR2 reads SVGAGI. The V gene end was trimmed by 6 bases and the J gene end by 7 bases; junction bases not matched to a gene: 9. The CDR3 consists of 15 residues. The CDR3 spells CASRDRDRGLHEAFF. Here the CDR3 DNA reads TGTGCCAGCAGAGACCGGGACAGGGGGCTTCATGAAGCTTTCTTT.

The chain joins TRBV5-4 to TRBJ2-2; 7 bases line up with TRBD2. Trimming at V came to 5 bases and at J to 4 bases, leaving 14 bases not matched to a gene. The CDR3 length is 17 residues. Per the germline V gene, CDR1 is SGHNT and CDR2 is YYREEE (reference sequence). The CDR3 spells CASSSPPSGPGTGELFF. The CDR3 DNA sequence: TGTGCCAGCAGTTCCCCTCCTAGCGGCCCGGGCACCGGGGAGCTGTTTTTT.

This chain uses TRBV4-1 with TRBJ2-3, with 9 bases aligning to TRBD2. Germline V gene sequence: CDR1 MGHRA, CDR2 YSYEKL. V lost 4 bases and J lost 4; bases outside the gene matches: 6. The CDR3 runs to 15 residues. CDR3 region: CASSPLAGVPDTQYF. The CDR3 DNA sequence: TGCGCCAGCAGCCCTTTAGCGGGAGTTCCAGATACGCAGTATTTT.

The chain couples TRBV21-1 to TRBJ1-2; the table calls TRBD1, which could not be checked here. TRBV21-1 is a listed pseudogene. This CDR3 region has 14 residues. Here the CDR3 DNA reads TGTGCCAGCAGCTACCCCCAGGTGAGCTATGGCTACACCTTC. Protein product: CASSYPQVSYGYTF.

This clone was seen only a few times. The same CDR3 arises from other DNA sequences in this sample as well. V is TRBV6-1 and J is TRBJ2-2; D might be TRBD2 (7 bases). CDR1 is MNHNS and CDR2 is SASEGT in the germline V gene. Trimming stripped 2 bases from V and 2 bases from J, with 12 bases between. The CDR3 spans 16 residues. The CDR3 loop reads CASSERGGANTGELFF. CDR3 nucleotides: TGTGCCAGCAGTGAAAGGGGGGGGGCTAACACCGGGGAGCTGTTTTTT.

The V gene is TRBV6-6, the J gene TRBJ2-3; tentatively, D is TRBD2 (6 bases). The ends were cut back, 7 bases at V and 8 bases at J, with 22 bases in the middle. Germline CDR1 MNHNY, CDR2 SVGAGI (reference sequence). The CDR3 is 15 residues long. The CDR3 DNA sequence: TGTGCCAGCAACCAACGGGGGATGGGTTCGTCTACGCAGTATTTT. This gives the protein CASNQRGMGSSTQYF.

V gene TRBV18 combines with J gene TRBJ1-3, with TRBD1 identical over 8 bases. V shed 3 bases and J 4 bases; nucleotides not matched to a gene: 8. CDR3 size: 16 residues. Per the germline V gene, CDR1 is KGHSH and CDR2 is LQKENI. The CDR3 DNA sequence: TGTGCCAGCTCACCGCTCGACAGGGGCGACGGAAACACCATATATTTT. Residues: CASSPLDRGDGNTIYF.

This clone was seen just once. V and J are TRBV5-8 and TRBJ1-4, with unresolved D. With 0 bases removed from V and 0 bases from J, the gap between germline ends came to 12 bases. The CDR3 totals 17 residues. Germline lookup yields CDR1 SGHTS and CDR2 YDEGEE. The CDR3 loop is CASSLGRRVATNEKLFF. CDR3 in DNA: TGTGCCAGCAGCTTGGGGCGGCGGGTTGCAACTAATGAAAAACTGTTTTTT.

This clone was seen only a few times. The rearrangement joins TRBV3-1 (or the pseudogene TRBV3-2) to TRBJ1-3; unclear D gene. Germline V gene data show CDR1 as LGHDT and CDR2 as YNNKEL (reference sequence). The CDR3 runs 17 residues. The V end was cut by 0 bases, the J end by 0 bases, with 12 bases between. CDR3 nucleotides: TGTGCCAGCAGCCAAGAAAGGACTGGGAACTCTGGAAACACCATATATTTT. Translated: CASSQERTGNSGNTIYF.

The J gene is TRBJ2-7, the V gene TRBV5-1; TRBD1 might be the D (5 bases). The germline CDR1 and CDR2 sequences are SGHRS and YFSETQ. The CDR3 totals 13 residues. The V and J ends lost 3 bases and 7 bases respectively, with 14 bases between them. The CDR3 DNA sequence: TGCGCCAGCAGCTCCGTCGGCAGGGAAGAGCAGTACTTC. It translates to CASSSVGREEQYF.

The chain has TRBV3-1 (or the pseudogene TRBV3-2) and TRBJ1-2; TRBD1 matches 7 bases. With V trimmed by 4 bases and J by 8 bases, 10 bases remained unmatched. The CDR3 consists of 14 residues. Germline loops: CDR1 LGHDT, CDR2 YNNKEL (reference sequence). CDR3 in amino acids: CASSPRQGRVGYTF. The CDR3 bases are TGTGCCAGCAGCCCACGACAGGGAAGAGTGGGCTACACCTTC.

V gene TRBV7-9 combines with J gene TRBJ1-6; no firm D call. The CDR3 runs to 15 residues. Germline V gene sequence: CDR1 SEHNR, CDR2 FQNEAQ (reference sequence). The V gene lost 3 bases and the J gene lost 0 bases, with 6 bases spanning the gap. The CDR3, as DNA: TGTGCCAGCAGCTTGGGCAGCTCCTATAATTCACCCCTCCACTTT. This gives the protein CASSLGSSYNSPLHF.

The chain is built from TRBV28 and TRBJ1-5, with D unresolved. The CDR3 has 14 residues. Trimming left V 2 bases short and J 9 bases short, with 14 bases between. The germline CDR1 and CDR2 sequences are MDHEN and SYDVKM. As DNA, the CDR3 is TGTGCCAGCAGTTTAGTCCCGCCGGGTTGGCCCCAGCATTTT. Translating it yields CASSLVPPGWPQHF. Using reference TRBV28 and TRBJ1-5 for the parts outside the CDR3, the full variable domain is DVKVTQSSRYLVKRTGEKVFLECVQDMDHENMFWYRQDPGLGLRLIYFSYDVKMKEKGDIPEGYSVSREKKERFSLILESASTNQTSMYLCASSLVPPGWPQHFGDGTRLSIL.

The chain carries TRBV6-5 and TRBJ1-3; D possibly corresponds to TRBD1 (5 bases). The CDR3 spans 14 residues. The germline gives CDR1 MNHEY, CDR2 SVGAGI. Trimming pared 0 bases from V and 5 bases from J, leaving 8 bases between. The CDR3 loop reads CASSYSGARNTIYF. CDR3 bases: TGTGCCAGCAGTTACTCAGGGGCCCGAAACACCATATATTTT.

V usage is TRBV3-1 (or the pseudogene TRBV3-2) and J usage is TRBJ2-3, with 13 bases aligning to TRBD2. This CDR3 is 15 amino acids long. V shed 5 bases and J 4 bases; nucleotides not matched to a gene: 3. CDR1 and CDR2 from the germline V gene are LGHDT and YNNKEL (reference sequence). This chain's CDR3 is CASSSGLAGADTQYF. CDR3 bases: TGTGCCAGCAGCTCAGGACTAGCGGGGGCAGATACGCAGTATTTT.

The V call is TRBV10-1, the J call TRBJ2-7; D might be TRBD1 (6 bases). Trimming took off 7 bases at V and 0 bases at J, with 13 bases between the two ends. CDR1 is WNHNN, CDR2 SYGVQD, per germline (reference sequence). This CDR3 spans 14 amino acids. The CDR3 DNA is TGCGCCAGCACAGACAGGCTGTACTCCTACGAGCAGTACTTC. Translating gives CASTDRLYSYEQYF.

V is TRBV5-6 and J is TRBJ1-2; D remains ambiguous. Germline V gives CDR1 SGHDT, CDR2 YYEEEE. V lost 7 bases to trimming and J lost 0 bases, with 13 bases between them. This CDR3 comprises 14 residues. The CDR3 nucleotides read TGTGCCAGCCAAGCGCCCAAATCTAACTATGGCTACACCTTC. It encodes CASQAPKSNYGYTF.

This rearrangement joins TRBV3-1 (or the pseudogene TRBV3-2) to TRBJ2-4; maybe TRBD2 (5 bases). Germline CDR1 and CDR2: LGHDT and YNNKEL (reference sequence). The CDR3 sequence is 14 residues long. Trimming removed 2 bases at V and 0 bases at J, with 5 bases between. The CDR3 sequence is CASSQRGAKNIQYF. CDR3 DNA: TGTGCCAGCAGCCAACGGGGAGCCAAAAACATTCAGTACTTC.

This chain connects TRBV9 to TRBJ2-5; possible D gene TRBD1, 6 bases. Germline V gives CDR1 SGDLS, CDR2 YYNGEE. The CDR3 is 14 residues long. V was shortened by 2 bases and J by 7 bases, with 15 bases between the two germline ends. CDR3 protein: CASSVDGDIGTQYF. The CDR3 nucleotides read TGTGCCAGCAGCGTGGACGGGGACATTGGGACCCAGTACTTC.

The chain uses TRBV5-1 and TRBJ1-5; D not certain. Germline CDR1 is SGHRS and CDR2 is YFSETQ. The CDR3 is 13 amino acids. Trimming removed 1 base at V and 6 bases at J, with 8 bases between. The chain's CDR3 is CASSLTTGQPQHF. In DNA form, the CDR3 reads TGCGCCAGCAGCTTGACGACGGGTCAGCCCCAGCATTTT. The full variable domain, in which reference TRBV5-1 and TRBJ1-5 provide the parts outside the CDR3, is KAGVTQTPRYLIKTRGQQVTLSCSPISGHRSVSWYQQTPGQGLQFLFEYFSETQRNKGNFPGRFSGRQFSNSRSEMNVSTLELGDSALYLCASSLTTGQPQHFGDGTRLSIL.

This clone was counted a few times. The rearrangement links TRBV4-3 to TRBJ2-7; 8 bases fit TRBD1. CDR1 is LGHNA and CDR2 is YSLEER in the germline V gene. J was trimmed by 0 bases and V by 3 bases; bases with no gene match: 4. The CDR3 sequence is 15 residues long. The DNA of the CDR3 is TGCGCCAGCAGCCAGGGGACAGGAAGCTCCTACGAGCAGTACTTC. Translated: CASSQGTGSSYEQYF.

The V gene is TRBV19, the J gene TRBJ1-6; D may be TRBD1 (6 bases). CDR3 length: 16 residues. Trimming shortened V by 7 bases and J by 7 bases, and 20 bases separated the two germline ends. CDR1 LNHDA and CDR2 SQIVND come from the germline V gene (reference sequence). CDR3 sequence (DNA): TGTGCCAGTAAGTCGGACGCCCTTAGGGGGAATTCACCCCTCCACTTT. Translating gives CASKSDALRGNSPLHF.

The CDR3 bases are TGTGCCAGCAGCTCCCACTTTTCATCTGGAAACACCATATATTTT. This gives the protein CASSSHFSSGNTIYF. V usage is TRBV7-9 and J usage is TRBJ1-3; D unclear. Germline V CDR1 and CDR2: SEHNR, FQNEAQ (reference sequence). Trimming took off 4 bases at V and 1 base at J, with 11 bases between the two ends. The CDR3 has 15 residues.

The chain recombines TRBV5-1 with TRBJ2-5; TRBD2 matches 15 bases. Germline V gives CDR1 SGHRS, CDR2 YFSETQ. Trimming took 2 bases from V and 2 from J; bases not matched to a gene: 1. The length of the CDR3 is 16 residues. As DNA, the CDR3 is TGCGCCAGCAGCTTTGGGACTAGCGGGGGGCAAGAGACCCAGTACTTC. Translated, it gives CASSFGTSGGQETQYF.

This clone was observed a handful of times. This chain connects TRBV27 to TRBJ1-1; weak D call: TRBD1 (5 bases). This CDR3 region has 14 residues. The germline V gene has CDR1 MNHEY and CDR2 SMNVEV (reference sequence). V gave up 5 bases and J gave up 1 base, with 11 bases separating them. In DNA, the CDR3 is TGTGCCAGCAGTCTTCAAGGGGCGAACACTGAAGCTTTCTTT. This gives the protein CASSLQGANTEAFF.

The rearrangement links TRBV25-1 to TRBJ1-1; D unresolved. The germline CDR1 and CDR2 sequences are MGHDK and SYGVNS. The CDR3 covers 15 residues. The V end lost 6 bases, the J end lost 0 bases, and 14 bases lay between the germline ends. CDR3 in DNA: TGTGCCAGCAGCGGATCATCGGGGTTGAACACTGAAGCTTTCTTT. Protein product: CASSGSSGLNTEAFF. Variable domain in full (rest from reference TRBV25-1 and TRBJ1-1): EADIYQTPRYLVIGTGKKITLECSQTMGHDKMYWYQQDPGMELHLIHYSYGVNSTEKGDLSSESTVSRIRTEHFPLTLESARPSHTSQYLCASSGSSGLNTEAFFGQGTRLTVV.

The chain uses TRBV28 and TRBJ1-1, with TRBD1 as a possible D gene (6 bases). The CDR3 has 14 residues. V lost 4 bases, J lost 2 bases, and 11 bases lay in between. Germline V gene sequence: CDR1 MDHEN, CDR2 SYDVKM. The CDR3 DNA reads as TGTGCCAGCAGTTCAGACAGGCGCAACACTGAAGCTTTCTTT. Its translation: CASSSDRRNTEAFF.

J is TRBJ2-3 and V is TRBV5-4, with D perhaps TRBD2 (6 bases). Trimming cost V 5 bases and J 0 bases, with 13 bases left between them. The CDR3 consists of 15 residues. The germline gives CDR1 SGHNT, CDR2 YYREEE (reference sequence). The CDR3 here is CASRTGDTSTDTQYF. Written as DNA, the CDR3 is TGTGCCAGCAGGACGGGGGATACTAGCACAGATACGCAGTATTTT.

About this clone itself: This CDR3 is also generated by other DNA sequences in the sample. The J gene is TRBJ1-1, the V gene TRBV5-1; perhaps TRBD1 as D (6 bases). V gave up 2 bases and J gave up 2 bases, with 10 bases separating them. The CDR3 consists of 14 residues. The germline V gene has CDR1 SGHRS and CDR2 YFSETQ. This chain's CDR3 is CASSLQGRNTEAFF. The CDR3 DNA sequence: TGCGCCAGCAGCTTACAGGGACGAAACACTGAAGCTTTCTTT.

This clone was detected only once. The rearrangement links TRBV28 to TRBJ1-2, with 8 bases matching TRBD1. The CDR3 sequence is 13 residues long. After removal of 5 bases from V and 8 bases from J, the junction contained 7 bases not matched to a gene. The germline V gene has CDR1 MDHEN and CDR2 SYDVKM. CDR3 nucleotides: TGTGCCAGCAGTGGGACAGGCGGAGGCGGCTACACCTTC. As protein: CASSGTGGGGYTF.